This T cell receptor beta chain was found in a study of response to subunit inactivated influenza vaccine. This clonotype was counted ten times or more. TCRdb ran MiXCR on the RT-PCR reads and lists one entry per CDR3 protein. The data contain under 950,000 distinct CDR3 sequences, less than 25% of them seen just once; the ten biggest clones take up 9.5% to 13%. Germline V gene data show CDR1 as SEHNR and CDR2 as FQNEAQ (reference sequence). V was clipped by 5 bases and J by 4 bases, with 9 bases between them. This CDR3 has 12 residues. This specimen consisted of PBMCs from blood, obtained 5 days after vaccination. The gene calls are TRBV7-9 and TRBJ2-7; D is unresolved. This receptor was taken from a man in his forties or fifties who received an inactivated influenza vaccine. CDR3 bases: TGTGCCAGCAGCCCGCCAGCGTACGAGCAGTACTTC. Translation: CASSPPAYEQYF.